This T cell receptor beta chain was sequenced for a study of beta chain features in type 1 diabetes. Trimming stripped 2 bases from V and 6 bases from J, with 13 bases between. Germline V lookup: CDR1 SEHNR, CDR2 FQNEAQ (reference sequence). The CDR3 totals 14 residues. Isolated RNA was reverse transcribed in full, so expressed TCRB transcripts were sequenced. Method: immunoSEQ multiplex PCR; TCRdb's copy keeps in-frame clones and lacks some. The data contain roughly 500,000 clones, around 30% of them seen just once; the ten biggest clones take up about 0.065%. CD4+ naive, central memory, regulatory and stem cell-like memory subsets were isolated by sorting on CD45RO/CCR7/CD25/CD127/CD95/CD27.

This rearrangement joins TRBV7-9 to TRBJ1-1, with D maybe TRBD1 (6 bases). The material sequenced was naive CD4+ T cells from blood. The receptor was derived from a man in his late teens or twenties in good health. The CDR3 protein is CASSLMGAAAEAFF. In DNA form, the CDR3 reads TGTGCCAGCAGCTTAATGGGGGCCGCCGCTGAAGCTTTCTTT.